This T cell receptor beta chain was obtained from a study of blood T cell repertoires in COVID-19. Study-wide background: T cells, B-cell-depleted T cells, or PBMCs supplied cDNA or gDNA.

Germline CDR1 and CDR2: SGHKS and YYEKEE (reference sequence). Trimming took 5 bases from V and 2 from J; bases not matched to a gene: 6. The CDR3 covers 15 residues. As handled by the study authors: Amplification of reference gene primers provided the estimated nucleated cell counts. Clones were read by immunoSEQ multiplex PCR, and TCRdb kept only the in-frame ones, dropping some. That table gives V, J and clone size, and the DNA gave D and trimming. The table has about 110,000 clones, around 90% seen once. This TCR came from a human donor in a cohort sampled during active COVID-19. The chain combines TRBV5-5 with TRBJ2-1; 8 bases agree with TRBD1. The source material was peripheral blood. In DNA, the CDR3 is TGTGCCAGCAGTTTAGACAGGGGAACCTACAATGAGCAGTTCTTC. Amino acids: CASSLDRGTYNEQFF. Full variable domain (outside the CDR3, taken from reference TRBV5-5 and TRBJ2-1): DAGVTQSPTHLIKTRGQQVTLRCSPISGHKSVSWYQQVLGQGPQFIFQYYEKEERGRGNFPDRFSARQFPNYSSELNVNALLLGDSALYLCASSLDRGTYNEQFFGPGTRLTVL.